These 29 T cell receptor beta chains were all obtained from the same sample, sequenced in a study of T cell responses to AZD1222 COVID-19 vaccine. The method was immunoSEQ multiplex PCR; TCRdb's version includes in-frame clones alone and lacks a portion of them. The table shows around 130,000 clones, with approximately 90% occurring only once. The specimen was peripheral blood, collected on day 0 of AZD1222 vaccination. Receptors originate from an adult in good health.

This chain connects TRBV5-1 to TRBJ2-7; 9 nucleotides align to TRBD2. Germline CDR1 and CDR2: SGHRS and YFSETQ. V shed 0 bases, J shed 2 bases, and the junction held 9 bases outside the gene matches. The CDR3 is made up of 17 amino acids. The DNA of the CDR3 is TGCGCCAGCAGCTTGGCCCGGGGAGGCGGGAGGGCCTACGAGCAGTACTTC. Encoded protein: CASSLARGGGRAYEQYF.

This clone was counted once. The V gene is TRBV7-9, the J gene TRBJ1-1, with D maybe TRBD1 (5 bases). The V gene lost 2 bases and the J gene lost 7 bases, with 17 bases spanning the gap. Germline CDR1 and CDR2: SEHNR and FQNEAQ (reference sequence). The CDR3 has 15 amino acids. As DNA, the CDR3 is TGTGCCAGCAGCTTATACGTTGGCAGGGTAGGTGAAGCTTTCTTT. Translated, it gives CASSLYVGRVGEAFF.

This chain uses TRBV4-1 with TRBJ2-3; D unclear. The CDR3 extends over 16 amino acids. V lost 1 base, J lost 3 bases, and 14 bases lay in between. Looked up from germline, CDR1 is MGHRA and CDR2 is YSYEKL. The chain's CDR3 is CASSQGPSPGTDTQYF. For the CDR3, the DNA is TGCGCCAGCAGCCAAGGTCCGAGCCCGGGTACAGATACGCAGTATTTT.

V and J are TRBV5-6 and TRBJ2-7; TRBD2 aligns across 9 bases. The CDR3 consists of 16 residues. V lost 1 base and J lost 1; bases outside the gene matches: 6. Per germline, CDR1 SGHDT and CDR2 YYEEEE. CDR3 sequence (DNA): TGTGCCAGCAGCTTGATTCGAGCGGGAGGTTCCTACGAGCAGTACTTC. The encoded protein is CASSLIRAGGSYEQYF.

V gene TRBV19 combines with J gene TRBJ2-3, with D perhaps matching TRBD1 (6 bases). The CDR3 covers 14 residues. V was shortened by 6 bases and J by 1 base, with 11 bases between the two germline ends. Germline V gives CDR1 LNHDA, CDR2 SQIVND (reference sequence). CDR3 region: CASRGRQGTDTQYF. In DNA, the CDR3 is TGTGCCAGTAGGGGTAGACAGGGCACAGATACGCAGTATTTT.

CDR3 sequence: CASSVTSGSSTDTQYF. CDR3 sequence (DNA): TGTGCCAGCAGTGTGACTAGCGGATCTAGCACAGATACGCAGTATTTT. This chain links TRBV4-2 with TRBJ2-3; 9 bases align to TRBD2. CDR3 size: 16 residues. With V trimmed by 6 bases and J by 0 bases, 7 bases remained unmatched. Germline CDR1 LGHNA, CDR2 YNFKEQ.

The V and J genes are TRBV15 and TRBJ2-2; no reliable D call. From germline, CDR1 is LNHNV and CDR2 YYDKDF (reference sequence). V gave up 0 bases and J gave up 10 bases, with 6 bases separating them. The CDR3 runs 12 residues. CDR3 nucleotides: TGTGCCACCAGCAGAGACTCCGAGGAGCTGTTTTTT. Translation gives CATSRDSEELFF. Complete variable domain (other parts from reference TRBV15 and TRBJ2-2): DAMVIQNPRYQVTQFGKPVTLSCSQTLNHNVMYWYQQKSSQAPKLLFHYYDKDFNNEADTPDNFQSRRPNTSFCFLDIRSPGLGDTAMYLCATSRDSEELFFGEGSRLTVL.

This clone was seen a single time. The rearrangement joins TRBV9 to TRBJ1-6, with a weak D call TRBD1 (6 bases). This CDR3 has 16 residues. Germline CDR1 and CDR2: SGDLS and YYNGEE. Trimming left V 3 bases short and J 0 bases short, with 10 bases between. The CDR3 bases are TGTGCCAGCAGCGCGGACAGCAGCTCCTATAATTCACCCCTCCACTTT. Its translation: CASSADSSSYNSPLHF.

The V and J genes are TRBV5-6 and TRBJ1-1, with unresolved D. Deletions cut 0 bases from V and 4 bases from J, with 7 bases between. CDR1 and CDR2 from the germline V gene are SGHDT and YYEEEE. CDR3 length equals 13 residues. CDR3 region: CASSLGGVTEAFF. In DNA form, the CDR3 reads TGTGCCAGCAGCTTGGGTGGGGTCACTGAAGCTTTCTTT.

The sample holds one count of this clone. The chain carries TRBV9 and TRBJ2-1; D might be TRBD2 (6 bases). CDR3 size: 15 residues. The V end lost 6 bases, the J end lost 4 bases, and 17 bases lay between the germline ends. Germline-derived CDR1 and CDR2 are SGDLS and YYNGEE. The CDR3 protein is CASTRSGGGYNEQFF. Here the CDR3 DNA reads TGTGCCAGCACCCGTAGTGGGGGAGGATACAATGAGCAGTTCTTC.

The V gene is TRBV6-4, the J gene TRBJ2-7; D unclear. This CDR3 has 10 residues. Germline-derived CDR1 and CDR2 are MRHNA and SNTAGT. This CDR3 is CASSDSSGVV. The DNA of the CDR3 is TGTGCCAGCAGTGACTCGAGTGGCGTAGTC.

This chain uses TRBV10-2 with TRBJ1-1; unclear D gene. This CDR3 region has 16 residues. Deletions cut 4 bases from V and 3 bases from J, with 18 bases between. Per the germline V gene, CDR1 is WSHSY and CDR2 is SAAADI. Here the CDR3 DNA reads TGCGCCAGCAGTGGCCGGCGGGGAGGCGGGTACACTGAAGCTTTCTTT. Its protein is CASSGRRGGGYTEAFF.

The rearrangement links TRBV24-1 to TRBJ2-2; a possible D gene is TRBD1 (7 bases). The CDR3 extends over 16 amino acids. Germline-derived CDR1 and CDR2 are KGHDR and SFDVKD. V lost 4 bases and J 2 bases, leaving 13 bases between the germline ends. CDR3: CATSDRQGGNTGELFF. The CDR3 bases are TGTGCCACCAGTGACCGACAGGGAGGAAACACCGGGGAGCTGTTTTTT.

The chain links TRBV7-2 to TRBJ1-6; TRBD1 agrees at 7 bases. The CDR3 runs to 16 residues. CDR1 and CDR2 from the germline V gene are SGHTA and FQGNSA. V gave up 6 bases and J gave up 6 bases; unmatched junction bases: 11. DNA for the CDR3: TGTGCCAGCAGTTCTAAGACCGGGACAGTTAATTCACCCCTCCACTTT. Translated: CASSSKTGTVNSPLHF. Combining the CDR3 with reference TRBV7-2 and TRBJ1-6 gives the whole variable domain GAGVSQSPSNKVTEKGKDVELRCDPISGHTALYWYRQSLGQGLEFLIYFQGNSAPDKSGLPSDRFSAERTGGSVSTLTIQRTQQEDSAVYLCASSSKTGTVNSPLHFGNGTRLTVT.

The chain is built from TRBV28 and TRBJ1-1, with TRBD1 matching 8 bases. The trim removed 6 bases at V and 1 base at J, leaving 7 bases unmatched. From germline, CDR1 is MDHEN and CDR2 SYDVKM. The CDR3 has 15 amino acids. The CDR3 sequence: CASRNRDRTNTEAFF. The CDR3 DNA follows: TGTGCCAGCAGAAACCGGGACAGGACGAACACTGAAGCTTTCTTT.

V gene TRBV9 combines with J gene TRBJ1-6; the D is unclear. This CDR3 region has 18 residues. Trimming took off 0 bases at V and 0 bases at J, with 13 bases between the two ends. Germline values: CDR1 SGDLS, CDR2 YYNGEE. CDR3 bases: TGTGCCAGCAGCGTAGAGGGCGGTTTTAGCTCCTATAATTCACCCCTCCACTTT. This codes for CASSVEGGFSSYNSPLHF. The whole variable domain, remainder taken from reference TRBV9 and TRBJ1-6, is DSGVTQTPKHLITATGQRVTLRCSPRSGDLSVYWYQQSLDQGLQFLIQYYNGEERAKGNILERFSAQQFPDLHSELNLSSLELGDSALYFCASSVEGGFSSYNSPLHFGNGTRLTVT.

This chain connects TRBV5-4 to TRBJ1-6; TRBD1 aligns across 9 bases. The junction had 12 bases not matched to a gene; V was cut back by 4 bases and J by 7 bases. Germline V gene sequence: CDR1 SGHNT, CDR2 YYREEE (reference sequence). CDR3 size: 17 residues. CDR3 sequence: CASSHGGQGISNSPLHF. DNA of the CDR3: TGTGCCAGCAGCCACGGGGGACAGGGAATCTCAAATTCACCCCTCCACTTT.

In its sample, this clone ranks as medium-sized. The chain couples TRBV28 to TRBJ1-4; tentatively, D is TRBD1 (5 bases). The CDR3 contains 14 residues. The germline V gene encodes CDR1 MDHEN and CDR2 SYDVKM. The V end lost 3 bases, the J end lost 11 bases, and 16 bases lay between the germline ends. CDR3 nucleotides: TGTGCCAGCAGTTTTCGCCACGGGGGAAGGAAACTGTTTTTT. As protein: CASSFRHGGRKLFF.

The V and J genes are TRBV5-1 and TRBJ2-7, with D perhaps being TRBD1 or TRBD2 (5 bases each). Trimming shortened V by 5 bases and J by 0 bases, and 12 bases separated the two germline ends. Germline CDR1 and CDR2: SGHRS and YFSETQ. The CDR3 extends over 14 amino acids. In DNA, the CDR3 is TGCGCCAGCAGAAAGGGGACGGACTCCTACGAGCAGTACTTC. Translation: CASRKGTDSYEQYF.

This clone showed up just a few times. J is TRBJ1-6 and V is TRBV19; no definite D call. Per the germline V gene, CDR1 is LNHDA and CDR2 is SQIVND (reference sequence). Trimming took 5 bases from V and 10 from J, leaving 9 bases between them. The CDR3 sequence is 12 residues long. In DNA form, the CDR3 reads TGTGCCAGTAGTCACAGAGACTCACCCCTCCACTTT. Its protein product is CASSHRDSPLHF.

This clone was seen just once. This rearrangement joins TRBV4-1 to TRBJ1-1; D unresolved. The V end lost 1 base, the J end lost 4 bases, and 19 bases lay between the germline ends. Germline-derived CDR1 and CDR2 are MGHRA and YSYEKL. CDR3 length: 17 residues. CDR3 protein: CASSQGRSGVYGTEAFF. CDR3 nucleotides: TGCGCCAGCAGCCAAGGACGTTCCGGGGTTTATGGCACTGAAGCTTTCTTT.

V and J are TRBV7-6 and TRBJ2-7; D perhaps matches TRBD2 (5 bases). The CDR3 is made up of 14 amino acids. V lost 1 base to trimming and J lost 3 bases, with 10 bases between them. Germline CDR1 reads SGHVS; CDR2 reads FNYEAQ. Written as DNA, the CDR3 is TGTGCCAGCAGCTTAGACCTGGGAGACTACGAGCAGTACTTC. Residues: CASSLDLGDYEQYF.

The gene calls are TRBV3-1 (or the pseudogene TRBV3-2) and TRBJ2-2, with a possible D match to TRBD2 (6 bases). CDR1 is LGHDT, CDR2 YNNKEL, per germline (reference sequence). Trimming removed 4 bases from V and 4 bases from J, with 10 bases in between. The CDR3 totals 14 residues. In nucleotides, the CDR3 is TGTGCCAGCAGCCGCCGGGACTTCACCGGGGAGCTGTTTTTT. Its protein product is CASSRRDFTGELFF.

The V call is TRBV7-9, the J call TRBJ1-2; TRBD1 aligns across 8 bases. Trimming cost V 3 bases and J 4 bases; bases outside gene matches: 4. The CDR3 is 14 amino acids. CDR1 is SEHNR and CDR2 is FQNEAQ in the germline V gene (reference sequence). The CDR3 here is CASSLVDRAYGYTF. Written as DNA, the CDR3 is TGTGCCAGCAGCTTGGTGGACAGGGCCTATGGCTACACCTTC.

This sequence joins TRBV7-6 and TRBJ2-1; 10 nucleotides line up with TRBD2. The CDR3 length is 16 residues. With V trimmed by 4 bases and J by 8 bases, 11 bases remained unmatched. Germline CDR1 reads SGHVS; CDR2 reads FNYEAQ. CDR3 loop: CASSSRGASGRDEQFF. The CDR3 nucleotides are TGTGCCAGCAGCTCTAGAGGGGCTAGCGGGAGAGATGAGCAGTTCTTC.

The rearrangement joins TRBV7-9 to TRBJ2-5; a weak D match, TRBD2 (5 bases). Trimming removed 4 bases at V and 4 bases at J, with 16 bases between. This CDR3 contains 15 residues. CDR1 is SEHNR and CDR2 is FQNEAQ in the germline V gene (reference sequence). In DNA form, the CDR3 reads TGTGCCAGCAGCTACAGCCTAGGAGGTGGAGAGACCCAGTACTTC. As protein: CASSYSLGGGETQYF.

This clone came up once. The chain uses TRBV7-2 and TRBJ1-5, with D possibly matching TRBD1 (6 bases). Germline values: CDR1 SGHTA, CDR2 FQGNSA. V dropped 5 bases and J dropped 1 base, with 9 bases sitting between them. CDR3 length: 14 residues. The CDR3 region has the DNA TGTGCCAGCAGCCAACAGGGCAGCAATCAGCCCCAGCATTTT. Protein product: CASSQQGSNQPQHF. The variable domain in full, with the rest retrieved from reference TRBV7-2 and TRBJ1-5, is GAGVSQSPSNKVTEKGKDVELRCDPISGHTALYWYRQSLGQGLEFLIYFQGNSAPDKSGLPSDRFSAERTGGSVSTLTIQRTQQEDSAVYLCASSQQGSNQPQHFGDGTRLSIL.

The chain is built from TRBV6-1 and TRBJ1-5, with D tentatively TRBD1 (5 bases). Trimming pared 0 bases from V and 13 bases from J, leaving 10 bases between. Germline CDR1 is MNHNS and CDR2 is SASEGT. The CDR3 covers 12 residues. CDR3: CASSEAGHRQHF. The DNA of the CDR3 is TGTGCCAGCAGTGAAGCGGGGCACCGACAGCATTTT.

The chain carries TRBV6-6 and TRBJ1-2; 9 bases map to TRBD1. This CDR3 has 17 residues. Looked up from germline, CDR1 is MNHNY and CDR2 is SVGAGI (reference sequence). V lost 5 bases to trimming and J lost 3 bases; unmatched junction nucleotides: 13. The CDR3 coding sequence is TGTGCCAGCAGTCCTTTAAGCGGACAGGGGTTTGACTATGGCTACACCTTC. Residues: CASSPLSGQGFDYGYTF.